This entry is about one T cell receptor (beta chain). What it recognizes is unknown. Running of the assay took place at deep level. Every subset had its genomic DNA shared out evenly among several immunoSEQ plates. Here immunoSEQ multiplex PCR was the method, and the copy in TCRdb shows in-frame clones only, minus some. The table has about 2.4 million clones, more than 90% seen once. None of the donors, who were healthy HIV-negative adults, had recently had acute infections or vaccinations. This entry is derived from a study of shared clonotypes between healthy human individuals. Broader study findings: Non-shared clonotypes had lower generation probabilities than clonotypes shared by all four sorted-subset donors.

The TCR sequence derives from a man aged 18 to 30 in good health. The source material was naive CD4+ T cells sorted from blood. Subset given: CD45RA+ positively selected.

CDR3 in amino acids: CASSPSGGWQETQYF. CDR3 DNA sequence: TGTGCCAGCAGTCCCTCGGGGGGTTGGCAAGAGACCCAGTACTTC. The rearrangement joins TRBV6-5 to TRBJ2-5, with 7 bases that match TRBD2. Germline values: CDR1 MNHEY, CDR2 SVGAGI. The CDR3 runs 15 residues. The V segment lost 5 bases and the J segment 2 bases; nucleotides outside the gene matches: 8.